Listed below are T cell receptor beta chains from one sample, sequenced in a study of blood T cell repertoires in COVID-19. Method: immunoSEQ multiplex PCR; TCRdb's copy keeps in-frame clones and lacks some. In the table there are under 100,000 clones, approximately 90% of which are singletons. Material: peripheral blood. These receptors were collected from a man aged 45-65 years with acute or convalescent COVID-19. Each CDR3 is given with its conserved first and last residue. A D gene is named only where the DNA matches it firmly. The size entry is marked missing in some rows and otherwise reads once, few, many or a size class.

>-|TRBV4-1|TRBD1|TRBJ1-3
CASSQDFPGGRNTIYF
TGCGCCAGCAGCCAAGATTTCCCAGGGGGTAGAAACACCATATATTTT
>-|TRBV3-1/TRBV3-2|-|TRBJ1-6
CASSQGRGGTSPLHF
TGTGCCAGCAGCCAAGGGAGGGGAGGAACATCACCCCTCCACTTT
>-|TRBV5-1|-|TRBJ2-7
CASSVGAGVLYEQYF
TGCGCCAGCAGCGTCGGGGCAGGGGTTTTATACGAGCAGTACTTC
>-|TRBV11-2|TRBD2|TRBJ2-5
CASSLERGGSTSETQYF
TGTGCCAGCAGCTTAGAGCGGGGGGGCTCTACAAGCGAGACCCAGTACTTC
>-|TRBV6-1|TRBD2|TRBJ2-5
CASSGLAGGRQETQYF
TGTGCCAGCAGTGGACTAGCGGGGGGCCGTCAAGAGACCCAGTACTTC
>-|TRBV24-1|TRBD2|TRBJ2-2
CATSGQTSGGENTGELFF
TGTGCCACCAGTGGCCAGACTAGCGGGGGAGAGAACACCGGGGAGCTGTTTTTT
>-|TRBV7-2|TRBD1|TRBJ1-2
CASSLDRNNYGYTF
TGTGCCAGCAGCCTGGACAGGAATAACTATGGCTACACCTTC
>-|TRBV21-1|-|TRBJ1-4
CASSKVCQTNEKLFF
TGTGCCAGCAGCAAAGTATGCCAGACTAATGAAAAACTGTTTTTT
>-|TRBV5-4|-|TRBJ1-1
CASSPGGEHTEAFF
TGTGCCAGCAGCCCGGGGGGTGAGCACACTGAAGCTTTCTTT
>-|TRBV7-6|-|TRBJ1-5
CASSLFQDRPPYSNQPQHF
TGTGCCAGCAGCTTATTCCAGGACAGACCCCCATATAGCAATCAGCCCCAGCATTTT
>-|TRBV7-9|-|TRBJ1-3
CASSLGQFFSGNTIYF
TGTGCCAGCAGCTTAGGACAGTTCTTCTCTGGAAACACCATATATTTT
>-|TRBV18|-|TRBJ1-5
CASSPPGVGWNQPQHF
TGTGCCAGCTCACCACCCGGGGTTGGGTGGAATCAGCCCCAGCATTTT
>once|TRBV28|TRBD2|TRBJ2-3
CASSPGGSGGSTDTQYF
TGTGCCAGCAGTCCTGGGGGCAGCGGGGGAAGCACAGATACGCAGTATTTT
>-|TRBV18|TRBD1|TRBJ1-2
CASTQGQGANYGYTF
TGTGCCAGCACCCAAGGACAGGGAGCTAACTATGGCTACACCTTC
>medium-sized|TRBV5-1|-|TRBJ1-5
CASSPGRGRNQPQHF
TGCGCCAGCAGCCCGGGTCGGGGTCGCAATCAGCCCCAGCATTTT
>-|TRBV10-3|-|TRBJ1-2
CAISESTVLFGYTF
TGTGCCATCAGTGAGTCGACAGTCCTCTTTGGCTACACCTTC